Sequencing of this TCR beta chain was carried out in a study of response to subunit inactivated influenza vaccine. Study-level points and caveats: Authors suggested each seasonal flu vaccination may recruit only limited numbers of new T cells.

The CDR3 totals 14 residues. V lost 5 bases to trimming and J lost 5 bases; unmatched junction nucleotides: 10. From germline, CDR1 is SQVTM and CDR2 ANQGSEA. This clonotype was picked up a small number of times. The antigen remains undetermined. TCRdb itself ran the RT-PCR reads through MiXCR, one entry per CDR3 protein. The repertoire holds 430,000 or so distinct CDR3 sequences, with 10% to 11% as singletons. This clonotype originated in a man in his fifties or sixties who received an inactivated influenza vaccine. Sequences were derived from PBMCs from blood, sampled about 6 weeks after vaccination. The rearrangement joins TRBV29-1 to TRBJ2-5; 8 nucleotides agree with TRBD1. The CDR3 sequence: CSVSSGQGRETQYF. The CDR3 DNA reads as TGCAGCGTTTCTTCCGGACAGGGACGGGAGACCCAGTACTTC. The full variable domain, its missing parts supplied by reference TRBV29-1 and TRBJ2-5, is SAVISQKPSRDICQRGTSLTIQCQVDSQVTMMFWYRQQPGQSLTLIATANQGSEATYESGFVIDKFPISRPNLTFSTLTVSNMSPEDSSIYLCSVSSGQGRETQYFGPGTRLLVL.